The source of this TCR beta chain is a study of T cell responses to AZD1222 COVID-19 vaccine. Clones were sequenced by immunoSEQ multiplex PCR, and TCRdb holds only the in-frame ones, with some missing. The repertoire holds more than 95,000 clones, just over 90% seen once, with roughly 7.8% in the top ten. The germline V gene encodes CDR1 SGHTA and CDR2 FQGNSA. This CDR3 has 16 residues. Trimming removed 0 bases from V and 3 bases from J, with 12 bases in between. The starting material was peripheral blood, obtained on day 0 of AZD1222 vaccination. The chain has TRBV7-2 and TRBJ2-1; D assignment may be TRBD1 or TRBD2 (5 bases each). This clonotype was sampled from an adult in good health. The CDR3 loop reads CASSLAPGSFYNEQFF. The CDR3 nucleotides read TGTGCCAGCAGCTTAGCCCCAGGGAGTTTCTACAATGAGCAGTTCTTC. Full variable domain (missing parts from reference TRBV7-2 and TRBJ2-1): GAGVSQSPSNKVTEKGKDVELRCDPISGHTALYWYRQSLGQGLEFLIYFQGNSAPDKSGLPSDRFSAERTGGSVSTLTIQRTQQEDSAVYLCASSLAPGSFYNEQFFGPGTRLTVL.